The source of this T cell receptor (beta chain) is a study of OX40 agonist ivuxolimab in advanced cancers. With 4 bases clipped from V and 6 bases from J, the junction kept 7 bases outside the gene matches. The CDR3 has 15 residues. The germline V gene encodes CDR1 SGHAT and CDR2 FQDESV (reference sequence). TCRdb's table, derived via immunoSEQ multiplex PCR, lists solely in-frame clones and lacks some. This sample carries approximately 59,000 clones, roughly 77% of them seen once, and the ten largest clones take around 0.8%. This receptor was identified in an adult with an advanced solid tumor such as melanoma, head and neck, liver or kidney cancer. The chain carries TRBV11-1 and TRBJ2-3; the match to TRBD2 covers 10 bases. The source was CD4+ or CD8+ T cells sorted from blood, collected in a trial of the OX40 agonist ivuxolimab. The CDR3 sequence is CASSWQRGGLDTQYF. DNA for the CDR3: TGTGCCAGCAGCTGGCAGCGGGGGGGCCTGGATACGCAGTATTTT.